This TCR beta chain was recovered during a study of T cell responses to AZD1222 COVID-19 vaccine. Turning to this clone: Its antigen is unknown.

General observations from the study: Possibly, clonal diversity was underestimated; donors were largely white British and included more females. Baseline seropositivity characterized only six AZD1222 recipients. Repertoires in all cases were sampled only once the peak T cell response had passed.

Looked up from germline, CDR1 is SGHTA and CDR2 is FQGNSA. The V gene lost 5 bases and the J gene lost 4 bases, with 24 bases spanning the gap. The CDR3 has 17 residues. Sequencing used immunoSEQ multiplex PCR; TCRdb keeps in-frame clones, though not all of them. The sample lists 60,000 to 95,000 clones; around 86% were seen once. The source was peripheral blood, collected 28 days after the second AZD1222 dose. The V gene is TRBV7-2, the J gene TRBJ2-7; perhaps D is TRBD1 or TRBD2 (7 bases each). The receptor comes from an adult who received the AZD1222 COVID-19 vaccine. The CDR3 DNA is TGTGCCAGCAGCACGGGGGGTATCGGGACAGTTAGGTACGAGCAGTACTTC. Translated, it gives CASSTGGIGTVRYEQYF.